A single sample is the source of the 6 T cell receptor beta chains below, sequenced in a study of T cell clonality in common variable immunodeficiency. Findings and caveats of the study: In common variable immunodeficiency, TCR beta chains reportedly carried fewer deletions and N-nucleotide insertions.

Their antigens are not known. Data came from immunoSEQ multiplex PCR; TCRdb stores just in-frame clones and leaves some out. Reported are some 11,000 clones, none seen only once; the ten largest carry roughly 6.9%. Sequenced material: peripheral blood mononuclear cells. Receptors were obtained from a human donor with common variable immunodeficiency.

Of note for this clone: Sequencing ends 3 residues short of the CDR3 end; the germline J gene provides the rest. This chain uses TRBV18 with TRBJ2-7, with 9 bases lining up with TRBD1. This CDR3 is built from 13 residues. Germline V gene lookup returns CDR1 KGHSH and CDR2 LQKENI. Trimming at V came to 3 bases and at J to 6 bases, leaving 3 bases not matched to a gene. The part of the CDR3 DNA that was read is TGTGCCAGCTCACCCGGGACAGGGTCCGAG. This encodes CASSPGTGSE. The whole CDR3 protein is CASSPGTGSEQYF.

In regard to this clone: The read ends 3 residues before the CDR3 terminus; that terminus is restored from the germline J gene. The J gene is TRBJ2-1, the V gene TRBV29-1; 8 bases map to TRBD1. The CDR3 has 14 residues. In germline, CDR1 is SQVTM, CDR2 ANQGSEA. V gave up 2 bases and J gave up 5 bases; unmatched junction bases: 5. The covered CDR3 bases are TGCAGCGTTGAACGGACAGGGATTGACAATGAG. As protein: CSVERTGIDNE. The complete CDR3 reads CSVERTGIDNEQFF.

Ten or more counts support this clone. Sequencing ends 3 residues short of the CDR3 end; the germline J gene provides the rest. The chain combines TRBV6-2 or TRBV6-3 with TRBJ2-1; the match to TRBD1 covers 9 bases. With V trimmed by 6 bases and J by 4 bases, 7 bases remained unmatched. The CDR3 length is 15 residues. Germline lookup yields CDR1 MNHEY and CDR2 SVGEGT. Partial CDR3 DNA: TGTGCCAGCAGGCTACAGGGGGCAGGGTACAATGAG. It yields the protein CASRLQGAGYNE. The CDR3, in full, reads CASRLQGAGYNEQFF.

The table lists this clone with many counts. The DNA ends 3 residues before the CDR3 does, and the rest of the CDR3 is filled in from the germline J gene. V is TRBV20-1 and J is TRBJ2-1; 9 bases map to TRBD2. The CDR3 consists of 14 residues. Germline V gives CDR1 DFQATT, CDR2 SNEGSKA (reference sequence). The V and J ends lost 1 base and 7 bases, in that order; junction bases with no gene match: 5. The CDR3 DNA, read in part, is TGCAGTGCTAGAGTAAGCGGGGGGTCTAATGAG. The encoded protein is CSARVSGGSNE. The whole CDR3 region reads CSARVSGGSNEQFF.

On this clone itself: The CDR3 is cut off 3 residues early in the read; its end comes from the germline J gene. The rearrangement joins TRBV18 to TRBJ2-5, with 12 bases aligning to TRBD2. Per the germline V gene, CDR1 is KGHSH and CDR2 is LQKENI. With V trimmed by 3 bases and J by 3 bases, 8 bases remained unmatched. The CDR3 is 17 residues long. CDR3 region: CASSPLTSGGYKETQYF. Incomplete CDR3 DNA: TGTGCCAGCTCACCTCTTACTAGCGGGGGGTACAAAGAGACC.

In regard to this clone: Coverage ceases 3 residues before the CDR3 finishes, and the germline J gene fills in the end. This sequence joins TRBV7-2 and TRBJ2-7; D is possibly TRBD2 (5 bases). The CDR3 length is 16 residues. Trimming removed 0 bases at V and 2 bases at J, with 14 bases between. CDR1 SGHTA and CDR2 FQGNSA come from the germline V gene. The CDR3 here is CASSLASTIRAYEQYF. The CDR3 bases that were read are TGTGCCAGCAGCTTAGCATCGACTATACGCGCCTACGAG.